The 11 T cell receptor beta chains below come from one sample, sequenced in a study of blood T cell repertoires in COVID-19. TCRdb's copy holds only in-frame clones and misses some; the assay was immunoSEQ multiplex PCR. The sample contains about 280,000 clones, about 89% of which appear only once. The material sequenced was peripheral blood. All receptors derive from a man aged 35 to 55 with active or convalescent COVID-19.

The gene calls are TRBV7-3 and TRBJ2-2; 10 bases are a match to TRBD1. The germline gives CDR1 SGHTA, CDR2 FQGTGA. With 2 bases clipped from V and 1 base from J, the junction kept 1 base outside the gene matches. CDR3 length equals 16 residues. CDR3 loop: CASSLGTGVNTGELFF. CDR3 coding DNA: TGTGCCAGCAGCTTAGGGACAGGGGTGAACACCGGGGAGCTGTTTTTT. The full variable domain, with the rest looked up from reference TRBV7-3 and TRBJ2-2, is GAGVSQTPSNKVTEKGKYVELRCDPISGHTALYWYRQSLGQGPEFLIYFQGTGAADDSGLPNDRFFAVRPEGSVSTLKIQRTERGDSAVYLCASSLGTGVNTGELFFGEGSRLTVL.

This sequence joins TRBV27 and TRBJ1-1, with 10 bases that match TRBD1. The CDR3 consists of 14 residues. The V segment lost 5 bases and the J segment 6 bases; nucleotides outside the gene matches: 6. Per germline, CDR1 MNHEY and CDR2 SMNVEV (reference sequence). DNA for the CDR3: TGTGCCAGCAGTCCGACAGGGGGCGATCCTGAAGCTTTCTTT. Its protein product is CASSPTGGDPEAFF.

The V and J genes are TRBV5-6 and TRBJ1-3; no clear D gene. The germline gives CDR1 SGHDT, CDR2 YYEEEE. This CDR3 is built from 14 residues. With 5 bases removed from V and 0 bases from J, the gap between germline ends came to 9 bases. In DNA, the CDR3 is TGTGCCAGCAGTAGAGGCTTCTCTGGAAACACCATATATTTT. This translates into CASSRGFSGNTIYF.

This chain joins TRBV5-6 and TRBJ1-2; D not resolved. V was shortened by 4 bases and J by 4 bases, with 14 bases between the two germline ends. This CDR3 spans 14 amino acids. CDR1 is SGHDT, CDR2 YYEEEE, per germline. CDR3 sequence (DNA): TGTGCCAGCAGCGCCGGCGGGATACTCTATGGCTACACCTTC. Translation gives CASSAGGILYGYTF.

V gene TRBV23-1 combines with J gene TRBJ2-7; possible D gene TRBD1, 7 bases. Being an ORF, TRBV23-1 has a function that is uncertain. CDR3 size: 15 residues. V was clipped by 6 bases and J by 4 bases, with 19 bases between them. This chain's CDR3 is CASRPGGWTSYEQYF. The CDR3 bases are TGCGCCAGCAGGCCAGGGGGGTGGACCTCTTACGAGCAGTACTTC.

V gene TRBV2 combines with J gene TRBJ1-6; a weak D match, TRBD1 (5 bases). CDR3 length: 17 amino acids. Trimming cost V 6 bases and J 0 bases, with 15 bases left between them. The germline gives CDR1 SNHLY, CDR2 FYNNEI. The CDR3 protein is CASSFRQSYSYNSPLHF. In nucleotides, the CDR3 is TGTGCCAGCAGCTTCCGACAGTCCTACTCCTATAATTCACCCCTCCACTTT.

This clone was counted between two and nine times. The CDR3 DNA reads as TGTGCCAGCAGTGCCGGCAGACAGGGTATGGAGCAGTTCTTC. Its translation is CASSAGRQGMEQFF. The V call is TRBV2, the J call TRBJ2-1; TRBD1 aligns across 7 bases. CDR1 and CDR2 (germline): SNHLY, FYNNEI. V was clipped by 4 bases and J by 10 bases; unmatched bases: 10. The CDR3 runs to 14 residues. Supplemented by reference TRBV2 and TRBJ2-1, the full variable domain reads EPEVTQTPSHQVTQMGQEVILRCVPISNHLYFYWYRQILGQKVEFLVSFYNNEISEKSEIFDDQFSVERPDGSNFTLKIRSTKLEDSAMYFCASSAGRQGMEQFFGPGTRLTVL.

The chain couples TRBV7-9 to TRBJ1-3; D is unresolved. The CDR3 totals 15 residues. Trimming removed 1 base from V and 0 bases from J, with 7 bases in between. The germline V gene encodes CDR1 SEHNR and CDR2 FQNEAQ (reference sequence). The CDR3 reads CASSLGAASGNTIYF. As DNA, the CDR3 is TGTGCCAGCAGCTTAGGCGCCGCCTCTGGAAACACCATATATTTT. The whole variable domain, remainder taken from reference TRBV7-9 and TRBJ1-3, is DTGVSQNPRHKITKRGQNVTFRCDPISEHNRLYWYRQTLGQGPEFLTYFQNEAQLEKSRLLSDRFSAERPKGSFSTLEIQRTEQGDSAMYLCASSLGAASGNTIYFGEGSWLTVV.

The chain recombines TRBV12-3 or TRBV12-4 with TRBJ2-5, with 8 bases aligning to TRBD1. This CDR3 comprises 13 residues. V lost 6 bases and J lost 5; bases outside the gene matches: 5. CDR3 nucleotides: TGTGCCAGCAGGCGACAGGGGAGGGAGACCCAGTACTTC. It yields the protein CASRRQGRETQYF.

The V and J genes are TRBV14 and TRBJ2-3, with D possibly being TRBD2 (6 bases). Germline loops: CDR1 SGHDN, CDR2 FVKESK. The V gene lost 9 bases and the J gene lost 6 bases, with 16 bases spanning the gap. CDR3 size: 13 residues. Written as DNA, the CDR3 is TGTGCCAGTAGTTTGGGGGGTGTCGATACGCAGTATTTT. As protein: CASSLGGVDTQYF.

This chain joins TRBV7-6 and TRBJ1-3; D might be TRBD1 (6 bases). The CDR3 has 15 amino acids. V lost 4 bases, J lost 4 bases, and 14 bases lay in between. In germline, CDR1 is SGHVS, CDR2 FNYEAQ. The CDR3 reads CASSSREGTGNTIYF. The CDR3 DNA reads as TGTGCCAGCAGCTCGAGGGAGGGGACAGGAAACACCATATATTTT.